This T cell receptor beta chain was observed in a study of CD8+ T cells in alopecia areata. Treatment reported: oral pan-JAK inhibitor, 5-10 mg twice daily. Lesional scalp punch biopsies and peripheral blood came from alopecia areata patients. Study results and caveats: Because one nonresponder was included, the link of baseline CD8+ expansion to response is considered uncertain. Across lesional scalp, and particularly alopecia totalis/universalis, clonality surpassed that of normal scalp.

Sequencing templates came from extracted RNA that was reverse transcribed into cDNA. The repertoire was sequenced with immunoSEQ multiplex PCR; TCRdb's copy has only in-frame clones and lacks some. The sample consists of about 280,000 clones, 58% of them appearing once. This clone was recorded a few times. What it recognizes is unknown. Sequenced material: CD4+ T cells sorted from blood, taken at week 24, from a patient treated with tofacitinib. The receptor was derived from a human donor with alopecia areata.

The CDR3 DNA is TGCAGCGTTTCTTCAGGGGTTATCTACGAGCAGTACTTC. It specifies CSVSSGVIYEQYF. The rearrangement joins TRBV29-1 to TRBJ2-7; weak D call: TRBD1 (6 bases). Per germline, CDR1 SQVTM and CDR2 ANQGSEA. The CDR3 covers 13 residues. The germline V and J ends were trimmed by 5 bases and 3 bases, with 14 bases remaining between them.